This TCR beta chain is drawn from a study of neoadjuvant anti-PD-1 for oral cavity cancer. In the study overall: Around day 43, patients without progression received a fourth nivolumab dose before surgery. General study points: PBMC Gini-index clonality exceeded responders' in non-responders post-nivolumab. Treg/Th17 ratio rose with pretreatment blood and fell with post-treatment tumor TCRbeta clonality.

The CDR3 has 14 residues. Trimming removed 1 base at V and 8 bases at J, with 14 bases between. Germline V gives CDR1 LNHNV, CDR2 YYDKDF (reference sequence). The table lists this clone with a count of one. As yet, its antigen is unknown. Using immunoSEQ multiplex PCR, the repertoire was profiled, and TCRdb retains in-frame clones only, with some absent. The sample lists several thousand clones, about 80% occurring once. V is TRBV15 and J is TRBJ1-2, with D maybe TRBD1 (5 bases). This clonotype was sampled from a person between 40 and 85 years old with oral cavity squamous cell carcinoma. Sequencing used PBMCs, obtained before nivolumab (anti-PD-1) treatment. The CDR3 DNA is TGTGCCACCAGCAGAGTGGGAGGGGTGGAGGGCTACACCTTC. It translates to CATSRVGGVEGYTF.